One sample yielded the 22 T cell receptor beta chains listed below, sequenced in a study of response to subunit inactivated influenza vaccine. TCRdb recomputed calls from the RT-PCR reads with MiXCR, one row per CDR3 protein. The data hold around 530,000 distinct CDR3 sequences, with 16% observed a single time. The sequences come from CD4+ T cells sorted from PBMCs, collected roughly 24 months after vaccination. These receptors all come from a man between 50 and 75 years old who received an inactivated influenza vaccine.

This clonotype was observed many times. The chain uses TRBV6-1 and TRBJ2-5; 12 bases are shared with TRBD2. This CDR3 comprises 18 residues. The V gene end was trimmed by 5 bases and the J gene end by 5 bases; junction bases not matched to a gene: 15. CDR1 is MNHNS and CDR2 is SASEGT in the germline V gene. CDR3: CASSPVMTSGSLGETQYF. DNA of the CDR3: TGTGCCAGCAGTCCCGTGATGACTAGCGGGAGTTTAGGGGAGACCCAGTACTTC.

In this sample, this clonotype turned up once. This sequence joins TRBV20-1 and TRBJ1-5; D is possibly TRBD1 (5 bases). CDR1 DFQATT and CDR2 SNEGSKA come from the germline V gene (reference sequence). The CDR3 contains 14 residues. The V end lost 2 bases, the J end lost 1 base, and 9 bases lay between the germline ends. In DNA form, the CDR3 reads TGCAGTGCTAGAAGACCAGGGAGCAATCAGCCCCAGCATTTT. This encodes CSARRPGSNQPQHF.

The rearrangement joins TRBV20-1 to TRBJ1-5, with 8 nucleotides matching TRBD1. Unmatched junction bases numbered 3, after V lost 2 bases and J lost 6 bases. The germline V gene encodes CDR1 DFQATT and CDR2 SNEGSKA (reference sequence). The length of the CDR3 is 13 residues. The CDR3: CSARPGGRQPQHF. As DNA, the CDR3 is TGCAGTGCTAGACCAGGGGGCCGTCAGCCCCAGCATTTT.

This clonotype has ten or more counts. CDR3: CASSLSASGNTIYF. The CDR3 DNA sequence: TGTGCCAGCAGTTTGTCTGCCTCTGGAAACACCATATATTTT. The chain recombines TRBV12-3 or TRBV12-4 with TRBJ1-3; no definite D call. The CDR3 extends over 14 amino acids. V was trimmed by 3 bases and J by 0 bases, leaving 6 bases between them.

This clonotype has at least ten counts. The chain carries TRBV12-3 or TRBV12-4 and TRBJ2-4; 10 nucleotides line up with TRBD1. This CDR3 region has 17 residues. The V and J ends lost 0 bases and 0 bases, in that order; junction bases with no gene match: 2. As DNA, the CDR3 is TGTGCCAGCAGTTTAGCTGGGACAGGGGTAGCCAAAAACATTCAGTACTTC. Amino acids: CASSLAGTGVAKNIQYF.

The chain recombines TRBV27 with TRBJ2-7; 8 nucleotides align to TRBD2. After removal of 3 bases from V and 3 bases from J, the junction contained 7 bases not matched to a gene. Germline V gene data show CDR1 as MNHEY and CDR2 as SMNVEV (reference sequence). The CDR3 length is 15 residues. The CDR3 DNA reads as TGTGCCAGCAGTTTTAGGAGCGGGAGAGGCTACGAGCAGTACTTC. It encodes CASSFRSGRGYEQYF.

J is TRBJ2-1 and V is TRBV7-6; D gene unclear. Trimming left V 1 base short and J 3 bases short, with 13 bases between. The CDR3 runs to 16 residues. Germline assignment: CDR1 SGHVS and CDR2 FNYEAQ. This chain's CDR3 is CASSLEVRSDYNEQFF. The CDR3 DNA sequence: TGTGCCAGCAGCTTAGAGGTGCGATCAGACTACAATGAGCAGTTCTTC.

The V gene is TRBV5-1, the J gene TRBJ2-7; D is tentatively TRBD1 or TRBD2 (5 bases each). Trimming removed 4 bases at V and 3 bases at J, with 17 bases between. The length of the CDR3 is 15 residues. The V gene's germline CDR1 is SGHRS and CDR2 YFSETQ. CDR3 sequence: CASSEGTSAGYEQYF. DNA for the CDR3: TGCGCCAGCAGCGAAGGGACCTCCGCGGGCTACGAGCAGTACTTC.

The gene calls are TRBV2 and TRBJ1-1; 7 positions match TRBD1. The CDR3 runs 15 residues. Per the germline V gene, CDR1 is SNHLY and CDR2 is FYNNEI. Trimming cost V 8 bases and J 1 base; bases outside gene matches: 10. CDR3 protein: CASSPEGTANTEAFF. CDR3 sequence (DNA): TGTGCCAGCTCCCCTGAGGGGACAGCGAACACTGAAGCTTTCTTT.

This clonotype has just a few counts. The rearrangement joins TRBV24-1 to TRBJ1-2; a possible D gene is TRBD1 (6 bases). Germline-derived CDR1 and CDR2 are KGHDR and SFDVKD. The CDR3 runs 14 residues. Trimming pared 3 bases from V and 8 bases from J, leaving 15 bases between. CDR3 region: CATSDQQGLEGYTF. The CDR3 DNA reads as TGTGCCACCAGTGATCAACAGGGTCTGGAAGGCTACACCTTC.

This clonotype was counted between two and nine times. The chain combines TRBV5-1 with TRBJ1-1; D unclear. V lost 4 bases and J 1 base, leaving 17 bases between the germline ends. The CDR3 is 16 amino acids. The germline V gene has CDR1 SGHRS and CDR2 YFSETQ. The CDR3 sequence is CASSQTFSSPNTEAFF. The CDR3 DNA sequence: TGCGCCAGCAGCCAGACATTCAGCTCTCCGAACACTGAAGCTTTCTTT.

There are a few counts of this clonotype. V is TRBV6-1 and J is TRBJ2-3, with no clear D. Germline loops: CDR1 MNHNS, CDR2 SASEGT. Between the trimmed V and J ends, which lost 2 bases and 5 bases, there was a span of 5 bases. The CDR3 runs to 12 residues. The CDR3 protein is CASSESLDTQYF. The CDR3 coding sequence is TGTGCCAGCAGTGAATCCTTAGATACGCAGTATTTT.

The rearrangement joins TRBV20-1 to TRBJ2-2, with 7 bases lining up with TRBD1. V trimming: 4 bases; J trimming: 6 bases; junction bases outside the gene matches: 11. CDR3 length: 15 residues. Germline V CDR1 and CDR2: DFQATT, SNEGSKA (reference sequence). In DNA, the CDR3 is TGCAGTGCTACCTCTGACAGGGCTCCGGCCGGGGAGCTGTTTTTT. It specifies CSATSDRAPAGELFF.

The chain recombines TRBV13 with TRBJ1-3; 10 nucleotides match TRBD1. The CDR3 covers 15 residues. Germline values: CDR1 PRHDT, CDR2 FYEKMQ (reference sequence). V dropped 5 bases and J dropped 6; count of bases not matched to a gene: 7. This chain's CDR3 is CASSVRTGGVNTIYF. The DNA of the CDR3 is TGTGCCAGCAGCGTCAGGACAGGGGGTGTAAACACCATATATTTT.

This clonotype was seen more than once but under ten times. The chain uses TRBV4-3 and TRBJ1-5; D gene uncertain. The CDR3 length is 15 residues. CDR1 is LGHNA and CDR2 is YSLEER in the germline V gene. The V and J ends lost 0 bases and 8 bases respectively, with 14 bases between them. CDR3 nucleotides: TGCGCCAGCAGCCAAGATCTAAGAGCAGATGAGCCCCAGCATTTT. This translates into CASSQDLRADEPQHF.

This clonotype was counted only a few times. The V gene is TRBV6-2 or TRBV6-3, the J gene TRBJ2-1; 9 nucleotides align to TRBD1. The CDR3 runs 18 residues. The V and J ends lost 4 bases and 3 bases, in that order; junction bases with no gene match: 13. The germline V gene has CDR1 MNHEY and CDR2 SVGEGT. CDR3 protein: CASSSGQGRDLIYNEQFF. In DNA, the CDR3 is TGTGCCAGCAGTTCGGGACAGGGAAGGGACTTGATCTACAATGAGCAGTTCTTC.

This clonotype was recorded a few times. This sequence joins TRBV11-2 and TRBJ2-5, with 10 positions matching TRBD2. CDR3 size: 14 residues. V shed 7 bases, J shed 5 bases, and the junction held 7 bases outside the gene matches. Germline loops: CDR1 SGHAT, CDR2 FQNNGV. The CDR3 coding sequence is TGTGCCAGCACCCTTAGCGGGGGGAGGGAGACCCAGTACTTC. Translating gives CASTLSGGRETQYF.

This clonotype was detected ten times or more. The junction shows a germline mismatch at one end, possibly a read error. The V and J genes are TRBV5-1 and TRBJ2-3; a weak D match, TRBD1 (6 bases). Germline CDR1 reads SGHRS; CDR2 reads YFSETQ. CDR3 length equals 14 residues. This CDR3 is CASSLWGPTDTQYF. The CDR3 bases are TGTGCCAGCAGTTTATGGGGGCCCACAGATACGCAGTATTTT.

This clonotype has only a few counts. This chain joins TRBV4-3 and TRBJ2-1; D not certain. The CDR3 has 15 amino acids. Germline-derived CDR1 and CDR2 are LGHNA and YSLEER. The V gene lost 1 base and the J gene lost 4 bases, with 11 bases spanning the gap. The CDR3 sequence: CASSQAAVNYNEQFF. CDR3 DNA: TGCGCCAGCAGCCAAGCGGCGGTCAATTACAATGAGCAGTTCTTC.

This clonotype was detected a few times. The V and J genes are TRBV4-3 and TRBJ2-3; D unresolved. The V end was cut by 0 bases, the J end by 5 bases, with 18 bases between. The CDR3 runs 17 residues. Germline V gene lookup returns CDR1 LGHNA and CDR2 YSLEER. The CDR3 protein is CASSQDHGPGFVDTQYF. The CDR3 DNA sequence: TGCGCCAGCAGCCAAGATCACGGACCAGGCTTTGTAGATACGCAGTATTTT.

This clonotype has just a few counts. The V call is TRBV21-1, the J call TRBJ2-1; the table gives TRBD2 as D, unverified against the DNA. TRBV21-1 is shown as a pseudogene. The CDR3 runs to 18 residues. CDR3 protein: CASSKNRASGGAMSEQFF. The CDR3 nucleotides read TGTGCCAGCAGCAAAAATAGGGCTAGCGGGGGGGCGATGAGTGAGCAGTTCTTC.

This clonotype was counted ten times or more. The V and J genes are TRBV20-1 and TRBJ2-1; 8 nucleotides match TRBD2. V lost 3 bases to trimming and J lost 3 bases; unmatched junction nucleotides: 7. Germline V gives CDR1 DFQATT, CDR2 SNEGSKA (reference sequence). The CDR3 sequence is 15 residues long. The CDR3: CSARVAGRIYNEQFF. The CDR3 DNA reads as TGCAGTGCTAGGGTAGCGGGGAGGATCTACAATGAGCAGTTCTTC.